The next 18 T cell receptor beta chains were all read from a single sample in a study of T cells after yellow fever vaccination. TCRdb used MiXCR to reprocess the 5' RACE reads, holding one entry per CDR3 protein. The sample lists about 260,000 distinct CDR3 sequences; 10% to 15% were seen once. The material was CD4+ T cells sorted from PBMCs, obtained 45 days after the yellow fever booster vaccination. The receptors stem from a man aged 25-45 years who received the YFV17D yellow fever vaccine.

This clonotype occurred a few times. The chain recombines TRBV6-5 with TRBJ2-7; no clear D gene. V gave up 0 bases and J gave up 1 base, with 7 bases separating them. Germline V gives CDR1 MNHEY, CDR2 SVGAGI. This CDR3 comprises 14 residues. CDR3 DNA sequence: TGTGCCAGCAGTTACTCGATTCCGTCCTACGAGCAGTACTTC. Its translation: CASSYSIPSYEQYF.

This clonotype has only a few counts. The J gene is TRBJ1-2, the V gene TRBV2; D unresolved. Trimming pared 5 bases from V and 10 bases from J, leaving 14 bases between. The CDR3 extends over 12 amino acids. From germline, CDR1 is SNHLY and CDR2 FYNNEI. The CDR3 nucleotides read TGTGCCAGCAGTCTCCTTGACGGGTACTACACCTTC. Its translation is CASSLLDGYYTF.

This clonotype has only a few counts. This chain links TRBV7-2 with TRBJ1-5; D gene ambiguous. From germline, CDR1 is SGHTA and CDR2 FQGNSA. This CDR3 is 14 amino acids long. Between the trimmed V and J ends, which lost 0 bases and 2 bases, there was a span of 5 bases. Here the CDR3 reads CASSLAIGNQPQHF. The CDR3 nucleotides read TGTGCCAGCAGCTTAGCGATCGGCAATCAGCCCCAGCATTTT.

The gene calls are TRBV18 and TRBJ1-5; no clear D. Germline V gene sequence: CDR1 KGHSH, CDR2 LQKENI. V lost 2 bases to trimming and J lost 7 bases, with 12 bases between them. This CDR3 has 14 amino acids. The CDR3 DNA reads TGTGCCAGCTCACCATCGGGAGCGCGGCAGCCCCAGCATTTT. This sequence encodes CASSPSGARQPQHF.

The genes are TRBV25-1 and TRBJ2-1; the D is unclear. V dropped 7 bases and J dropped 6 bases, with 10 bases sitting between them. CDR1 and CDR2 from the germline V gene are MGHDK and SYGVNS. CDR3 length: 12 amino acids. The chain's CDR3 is CASTYSGNEQFF. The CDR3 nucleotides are TGTGCCAGCACATATTCGGGCAATGAGCAGTTCTTC.

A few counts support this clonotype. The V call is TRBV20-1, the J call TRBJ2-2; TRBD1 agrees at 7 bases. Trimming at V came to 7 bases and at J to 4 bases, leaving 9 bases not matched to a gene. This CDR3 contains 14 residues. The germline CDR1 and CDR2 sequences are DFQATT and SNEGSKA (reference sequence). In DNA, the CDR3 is TGCAGTGTATTAGAGACAGGGAGCACCGGGGAGCTGTTTTTT. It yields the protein CSVLETGSTGELFF.

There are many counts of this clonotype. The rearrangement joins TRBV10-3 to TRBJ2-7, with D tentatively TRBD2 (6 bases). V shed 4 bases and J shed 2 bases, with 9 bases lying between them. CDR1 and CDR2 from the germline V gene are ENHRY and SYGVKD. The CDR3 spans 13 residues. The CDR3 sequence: CAISAPGAYEQYF. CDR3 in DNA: TGTGCCATCAGTGCCCCGGGGGCCTACGAGCAGTACTTC.

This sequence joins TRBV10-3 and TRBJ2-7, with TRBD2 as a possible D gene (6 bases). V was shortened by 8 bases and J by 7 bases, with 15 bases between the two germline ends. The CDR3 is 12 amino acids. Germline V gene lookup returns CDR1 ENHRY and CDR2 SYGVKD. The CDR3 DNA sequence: TGTGCCATCGCGGGACTCGGTGGAGAGCAGTACTTC. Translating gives CAIAGLGGEQYF.

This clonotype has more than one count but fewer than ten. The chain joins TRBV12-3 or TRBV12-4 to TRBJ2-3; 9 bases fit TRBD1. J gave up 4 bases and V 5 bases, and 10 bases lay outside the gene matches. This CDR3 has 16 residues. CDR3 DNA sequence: TGTGCCAGCAGTCGCAGACAGGGGGGTTTAGCAGATACGCAGTATTTT. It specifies CASSRRQGGLADTQYF.

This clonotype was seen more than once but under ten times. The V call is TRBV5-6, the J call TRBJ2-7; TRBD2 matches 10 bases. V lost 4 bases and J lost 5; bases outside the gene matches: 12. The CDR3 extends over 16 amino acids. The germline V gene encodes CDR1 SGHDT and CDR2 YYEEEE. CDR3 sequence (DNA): TGTGCCAGCAGCCCAGTGAGCGGGAGGGCTGTCCACGAGCAGTACTTC. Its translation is CASSPVSGRAVHEQYF.

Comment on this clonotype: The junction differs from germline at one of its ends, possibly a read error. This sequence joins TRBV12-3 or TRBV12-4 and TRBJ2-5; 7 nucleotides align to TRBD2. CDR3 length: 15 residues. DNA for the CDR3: TGTGCCAGCAGTCTCCGGACTAGACCACAAGAGGCCCAGTACTTC. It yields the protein CASSLRTRPQEAQYF.

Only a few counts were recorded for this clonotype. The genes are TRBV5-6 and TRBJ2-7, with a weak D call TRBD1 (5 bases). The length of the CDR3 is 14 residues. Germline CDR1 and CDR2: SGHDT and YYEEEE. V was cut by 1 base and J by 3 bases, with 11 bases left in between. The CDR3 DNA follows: TGTGCCAGCAGCTTGTTAGGGGTCAACTACGAGCAGTACTTC. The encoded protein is CASSLLGVNYEQYF.

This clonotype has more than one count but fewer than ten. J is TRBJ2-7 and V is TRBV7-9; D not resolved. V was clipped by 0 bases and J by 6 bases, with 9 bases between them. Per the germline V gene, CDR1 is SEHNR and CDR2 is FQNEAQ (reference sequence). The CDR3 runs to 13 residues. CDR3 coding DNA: TGTGCCAGCAGCTTAGCGGCCCTCGGCGAGCAGTACTTC. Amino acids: CASSLAALGEQYF.

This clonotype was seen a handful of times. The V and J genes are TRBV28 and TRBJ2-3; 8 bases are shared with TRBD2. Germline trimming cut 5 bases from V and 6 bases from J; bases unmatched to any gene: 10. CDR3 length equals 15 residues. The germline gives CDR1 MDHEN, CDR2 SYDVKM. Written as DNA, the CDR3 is TGTGCCAGCAGTCCATCCGGGACTAGGTCTGATACGCAGTATTTT. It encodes CASSPSGTRSDTQYF.

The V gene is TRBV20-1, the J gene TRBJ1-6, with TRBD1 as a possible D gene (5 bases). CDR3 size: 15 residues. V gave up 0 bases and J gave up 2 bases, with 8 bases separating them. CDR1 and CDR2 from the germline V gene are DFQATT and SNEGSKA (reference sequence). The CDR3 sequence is CSARDPGAYNSPLHF. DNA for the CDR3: TGCAGTGCTAGAGATCCGGGGGCCTATAATTCACCCCTCCACTTT.

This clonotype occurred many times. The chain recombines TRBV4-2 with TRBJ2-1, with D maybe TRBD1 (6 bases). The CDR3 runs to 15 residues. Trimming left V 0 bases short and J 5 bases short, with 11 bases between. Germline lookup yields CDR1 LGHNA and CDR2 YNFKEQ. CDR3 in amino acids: CASSQDRTGNNEQFF. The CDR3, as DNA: TGTGCCAGCAGCCAAGACCGTACAGGGAACAATGAGCAGTTCTTC.

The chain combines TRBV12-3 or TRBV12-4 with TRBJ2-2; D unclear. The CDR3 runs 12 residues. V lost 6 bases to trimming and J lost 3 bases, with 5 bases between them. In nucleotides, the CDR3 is TGTGCCAGCAGCAGAGACACCGGGGAGCTGTTTTTT. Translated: CASSRDTGELFF.

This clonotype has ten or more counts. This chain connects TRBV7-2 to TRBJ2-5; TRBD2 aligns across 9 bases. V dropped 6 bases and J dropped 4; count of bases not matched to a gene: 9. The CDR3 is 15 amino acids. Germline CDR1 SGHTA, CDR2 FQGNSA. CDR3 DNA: TGTGCCAGCAGGTCACCTAGCGGGACGGGAGAGACCCAGTACTTC. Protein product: CASRSPSGTGETQYF.